This TCR beta chain was found in a study of cytomegalovirus exposure and HLA in healthy donors. Per the germline V gene, CDR1 is SNHLY and CDR2 is FYNNEI. The CDR3 covers 15 residues. V lost 7 bases to trimming and J lost 7 bases; unmatched junction nucleotides: 7. PCR used 60 Vbeta primers and 13 Jbeta primers. Measured with immunoSEQ multiplex PCR; TCRdb has only the in-frame clones, and not every one. The table includes about 160,000 clones, approximately 80% detected once. Source material: PBMCs. J is TRBJ1-6 and V is TRBV2; 10 bases line up with TRBD1. The sequence was obtained from a man younger than 35 in good health and CMV-seronegative. Here the CDR3 reads CASKVGTGDNSPLHF. The CDR3 nucleotides are TGTGCCAGCAAGGTGGGGACAGGGGACAATTCACCCCTCCACTTT.